The next 12 T cell receptor beta chains were all read from a single sample in a study of blood T cell repertoires in COVID-19. Data came from immunoSEQ multiplex PCR; TCRdb stores just in-frame clones and leaves some out. The sample has more than 150,000 clones, about 86% seen once; the top ten hold 20% to 25%. Input material: peripheral blood. Receptors originate from a man aged 70 or older with active or convalescent COVID-19.

V is TRBV28 and J is TRBJ1-2; D not resolved. This CDR3 is built from 12 residues. Per the germline V gene, CDR1 is MDHEN and CDR2 is SYDVKM. V gave up 3 bases and J gave up 8 bases, with 10 bases separating them. The CDR3 here is CASSFSGRGYTF. The CDR3 nucleotides are TGTGCCAGCAGTTTTAGTGGGAGAGGCTACACCTTC.

This chain uses TRBV5-4 with TRBJ1-2, with D maybe TRBD1 (5 bases). Germline V CDR1 and CDR2: SGHNT, YYREEE (reference sequence). The ends were cut back, 4 bases at V and 8 bases at J, with 15 bases in the middle. The CDR3 has 13 residues. Written as DNA, the CDR3 is TGTGCCAGCAGCACGGAAGGGGAAACGGGCTACACCTTC. Translation: CASSTEGETGYTF.

The chain recombines TRBV30 with TRBJ2-1; tentatively, D is TRBD2 (5 bases). V was shortened by 0 bases and J by 4 bases, with 13 bases between the two germline ends. Germline lookup yields CDR1 GTSNPN and CDR2 SVGIG (reference sequence). The CDR3 is 15 residues long. DNA for the CDR3: TGTGCCTGGAGTGTGGCAGGAGGACCTTACAATGAGCAGTTCTTC. Translated, it gives CAWSVAGGPYNEQFF.

The CDR3: CASSYPSSGTGGHEQYF. CDR3 nucleotides: TGTGCCAGCAGTTACCCCTCTTCCGGGACAGGGGGCCACGAGCAGTACTTC. The rearrangement joins TRBV6-2 or TRBV6-3 to TRBJ2-7, with TRBD1 matching 12 bases. Germline V CDR1 and CDR2: MNHEY, SVGEGT. The CDR3 runs to 17 residues. The V segment lost 2 bases and the J segment 5 bases; nucleotides outside the gene matches: 10.

The V call is TRBV7-2, the J call TRBJ1-1, with 7 bases that match TRBD1. The V gene end was trimmed by 5 bases and the J gene end by 1 base; junction bases not matched to a gene: 10. The CDR3 extends over 16 amino acids. The germline V gene encodes CDR1 SGHTA and CDR2 FQGNSA. The CDR3 spells CASSQTGTHSNTEAFF. The CDR3 DNA reads as TGTGCCAGCAGCCAGACAGGGACTCATTCGAACACTGAAGCTTTCTTT. The full variable domain, completed using reference TRBV7-2 and TRBJ1-1, is GAGVSQSPSNKVTEKGKDVELRCDPISGHTALYWYRQSLGQGLEFLIYFQGNSAPDKSGLPSDRFSAERTGGSVSTLTIQRTQQEDSAVYLCASSQTGTHSNTEAFFGQGTRLTVV.

This clone was seen just once. The same CDR3 also results from other DNA sequences found in this sample. V and J are TRBV7-2 and TRBJ1-3; D gene uncertain. From germline, CDR1 is SGHTA and CDR2 FQGNSA. This CDR3 spans 15 amino acids. Trimming cost V 1 base and J 0 bases, with 7 bases left between them. The CDR3 sequence is CASSLDGGSGNTIYF. The CDR3 region has the DNA TGTGCCAGCAGCTTAGACGGAGGCTCTGGAAACACCATATATTTT.

In this sample, this clone turned up many times. The V gene is TRBV29-1, the J gene TRBJ1-3; unclear D gene. There are 14 residues in the CDR3. From germline, CDR1 is SQVTM and CDR2 ANQGSEA. V was shortened by 2 bases and J by 4 bases, with 12 bases between the two germline ends. The DNA of the CDR3 is TGCAGCGTTGAACGGAGTCTAGGAGGAAACACCATATATTTT. The encoded protein is CSVERSLGGNTIYF. The full variable domain, in which reference TRBV29-1 and TRBJ1-3 provide the parts outside the CDR3, is SAVISQKPSRDICQRGTSLTIQCQVDSQVTMMFWYRQQPGQSLTLIATANQGSEATYESGFVIDKFPISRPNLTFSTLTVSNMSPEDSSIYLCSVERSLGGNTIYFGEGSWLTVV.

The CDR3 region is CASSPTGTGDSYGYTF. The CDR3 DNA is TGTGCCAGCTCACCGACCGGGACAGGGGATTCCTATGGCTACACCTTC. The chain uses TRBV18 and TRBJ1-2; TRBD1 aligns across 10 bases. This CDR3 is built from 16 residues. CDR1 is KGHSH, CDR2 LQKENI, per germline. J gave up 4 bases and V 3 bases, and 8 bases lay outside the gene matches.

The chain links TRBV5-1 to TRBJ1-1; 7 bases are a match to TRBD1. J lost 7 bases, V lost 2 bases, and 11 bases had no gene match. The germline V gene encodes CDR1 SGHRS and CDR2 YFSETQ. The CDR3 length is 15 residues. This chain's CDR3 is CASSLRDSQNREAFF. As DNA, the CDR3 is TGCGCCAGCAGCTTACGGGACAGCCAAAATCGTGAAGCTTTCTTT. The full variable domain, completed using reference TRBV5-1 and TRBJ1-1, is KAGVTQTPRYLIKTRGQQVTLSCSPISGHRSVSWYQQTPGQGLQFLFEYFSETQRNKGNFPGRFSGRQFSNSRSEMNVSTLELGDSALYLCASSLRDSQNREAFFGQGTRLTVV.

J is TRBJ2-1 and V is TRBV4-3; D possibly corresponds to TRBD2 (7 bases). CDR3 size: 15 residues. Germline values: CDR1 LGHNA, CDR2 YSLEER. The germline V and J ends were trimmed by 1 base and 7 bases, with 14 bases remaining between them. The CDR3 loop reads CASSQVDRGANEQFF. CDR3 in DNA: TGCGCCAGCAGCCAAGTGGATCGGGGGGCAAATGAGCAGTTCTTC.

This chain joins TRBV5-4 and TRBJ1-4; TRBD1 matches at 8 bases. The CDR3 is 15 amino acids. Looked up from germline, CDR1 is SGHNT and CDR2 is YYREEE (reference sequence). V was pared by 4 bases and J by 5 bases, with 7 bases of the junction left unmatched. In DNA form, the CDR3 reads TGTGCCAGCAGCAGAACAGGGGGTGGGAATGAAAAACTGTTTTTT. Its protein product is CASSRTGGGNEKLFF.

The rearrangement links TRBV5-4 to TRBJ1-2; maybe TRBD1 (6 bases). The V and J ends lost 4 bases and 8 bases respectively, with 12 bases between them. The CDR3 covers 12 residues. Germline lookup yields CDR1 SGHNT and CDR2 YYREEE (reference sequence). The CDR3 region is CASSGGGAGYTF. The CDR3 DNA follows: TGTGCCAGCAGCGGCGGGGGGGCCGGCTACACCTTC.